This T cell receptor beta chain is from a study of shared clonotypes between healthy human individuals. The repertoire was sequenced with immunoSEQ multiplex PCR; TCRdb's copy has only in-frame clones and lacks some. The data contain approximately 940,000 clones, approximately 76% of them seen just once; the ten biggest clones take up 1.5%. This clone was found a few times. This clonotype was sampled from a man aged 18 to 30 in good health. Sequencing was performed on memory CD4+ T cells sorted from blood. Subset here: CD45RA-negative fraction.

CDR3 loop: CAWSGGTVVTEAFF. Written as DNA, the CDR3 is TGTGCCTGGAGTGGTGGGACAGTAGTTACTGAAGCTTTCTTT. The chain is built from TRBV30 and TRBJ1-1; 7 bases match TRBD1. V was clipped by 1 base and J by 5 bases; unmatched bases: 7. Germline loops: CDR1 GTSNPN, CDR2 SVGIG (reference sequence). The CDR3 length is 14 residues. The entire variable domain, with the rest obtained from reference TRBV30 and TRBJ1-1, is as follows: SQTIHQWPATLVQPVGSPLSLECTVEGTSNPNLYWYRQAAGRGLQLLFYSVGIGQISSEVPQNLSASRPQDRQFILSSKKLLLSDSGFYLCAWSGGTVVTEAFFGQGTRLTVV.